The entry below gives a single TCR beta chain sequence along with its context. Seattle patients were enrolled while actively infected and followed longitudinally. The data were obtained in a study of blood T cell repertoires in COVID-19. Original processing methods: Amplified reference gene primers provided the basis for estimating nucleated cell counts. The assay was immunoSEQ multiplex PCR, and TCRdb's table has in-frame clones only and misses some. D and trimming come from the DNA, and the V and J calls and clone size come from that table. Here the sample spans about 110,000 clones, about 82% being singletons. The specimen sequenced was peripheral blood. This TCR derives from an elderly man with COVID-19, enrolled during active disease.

The CDR3 reads CASSHPRTELSRGYTF. For the CDR3, the DNA is TGCGCCAGCAGCCATCCCCGGACAGAACTATCTCGTGGCTACACCTTC. The genes are TRBV4-1 and TRBJ1-2, with a tentative D call TRBD1 (6 bases). CDR3 length equals 16 residues. CDR1 and CDR2 (germline): MGHRA, YSYEKL. V shed 3 bases and J shed 7 bases, with 21 bases lying between them.